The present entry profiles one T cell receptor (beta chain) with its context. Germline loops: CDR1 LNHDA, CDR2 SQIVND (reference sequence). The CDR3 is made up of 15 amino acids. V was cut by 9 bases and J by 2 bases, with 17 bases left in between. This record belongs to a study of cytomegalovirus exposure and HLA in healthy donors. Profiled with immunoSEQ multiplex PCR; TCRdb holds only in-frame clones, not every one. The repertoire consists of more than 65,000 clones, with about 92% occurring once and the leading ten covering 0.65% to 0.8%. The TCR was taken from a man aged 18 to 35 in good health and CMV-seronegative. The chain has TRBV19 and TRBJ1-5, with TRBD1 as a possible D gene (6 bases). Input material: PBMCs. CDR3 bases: TGTGCCAGCCTCAGGGGATTTGGCGGCAATCAGCCCCAGCATTTT. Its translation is CASLRGFGGNQPQHF.